The 13 T cell receptor beta chains below come from one sample, sequenced in a study of blood T cell repertoires in COVID-19. The method was immunoSEQ multiplex PCR; TCRdb's version includes in-frame clones alone and lacks a portion of them. The table records about 220,000 clones, 88% of them present only once. The sample consisted of PBMCs or T cells enriched from blood (not recorded which). The receptors shown here come from a woman younger than 45 who had recovered from COVID-19.

CDR3 sequence reads: CASSVDPSRYEQYF. The CDR3 region has the DNA TGTGCCAGCAGCGTAGACCCCTCTAGGTACGAGCAGTACTTC. The gene calls are TRBV9 and TRBJ2-7; D is undetermined. The CDR3 totals 14 residues. V was clipped by 0 bases and J by 4 bases, with 11 bases between them. Germline V gives CDR1 SGDLS, CDR2 YYNGEE.

V usage is TRBV10-2 and J usage is TRBJ2-5; 12 bases are a match to TRBD2. The V gene end was trimmed by 7 bases and the J gene end by 5 bases; junction bases not matched to a gene: 8. The length of the CDR3 is 15 residues. Germline V gives CDR1 WSHSY, CDR2 SAAADI. In nucleotides, the CDR3 is TGCGCCAGCAAAGAACTAGCGGGGGGTTGGGAGACCCAGTACTTC. It is translated as CASKELAGGWETQYF.

The J gene is TRBJ1-2, the V gene TRBV5-6; possible D gene TRBD1, 6 bases. This CDR3 has 19 residues. Per the germline V gene, CDR1 is SGHDT and CDR2 is YYEEEE. Trimming took 1 base from V and 3 from J, leaving 25 bases between them. The CDR3 bases are TGTGCCAGCAGCTTGTTTAGTTTGGCGGGGGCCGGGGAAGACTATGGCTACACCTTC. It translates to CASSLFSLAGAGEDYGYTF. Full variable domain (rest looked up from reference TRBV5-6 and TRBJ1-2): DAGVTQSPTHLIKTRGQQVTLRCSPKSGHDTVSWYQQALGQGPQFIFQYYEEEERQRGNFPDRFSGHQFPNYSSELNVNALLLGDSALYLCASSLFSLAGAGEDYGYTFGSGTRLTVV.

This sequence joins TRBV19 and TRBJ2-5, with D possibly matching TRBD2 (5 bases). The V gene's germline CDR1 is LNHDA and CDR2 SQIVND (reference sequence). V lost 4 bases and J lost 3, with 21 bases in between. The CDR3 totals 17 residues. The CDR3: CASSKTGFTGYKETQYF. The CDR3 nucleotides are TGTGCCAGTAGTAAGACGGGGTTTACGGGTTACAAAGAGACCCAGTACTTC.

The chain is built from TRBV19 and TRBJ1-1; no definite D call. Germline V lookup: CDR1 LNHDA, CDR2 SQIVND (reference sequence). The V gene lost 8 bases and the J gene lost 0 bases, with 19 bases spanning the gap. CDR3 size: 16 residues. CDR3 DNA: TGTGCCAGTTGTGATTGGGGAGTTTCGATGAACACTGAAGCTTTCTTT. Protein product: CASCDWGVSMNTEAFF.

The chain carries TRBV2 and TRBJ1-1; TRBD1 might be the D (6 bases). This CDR3 contains 14 residues. V lost 5 bases and J 6 bases, leaving 16 bases between the germline ends. Germline V gives CDR1 SNHLY, CDR2 FYNNEI. DNA of the CDR3: TGTGCCAGCAGTCAGGGGAGGGCTTACGCTGAAGCTTTCTTT. Its protein product is CASSQGRAYAEAFF.

This clone was recorded only once. The V call is TRBV5-4, the J call TRBJ1-3; 8 bases match TRBD1. Germline V gene data show CDR1 as SGHNT and CDR2 as YYREEE (reference sequence). The CDR3 sequence is 16 residues long. J gave up 4 bases and V 0 bases, and 6 bases lay outside the gene matches. CDR3: CASSLGTGNFGNTIYF. The CDR3 bases are TGTGCCAGCAGCTTGGGGACAGGGAATTTCGGAAACACCATATATTTT.

The chain recombines TRBV9 with TRBJ2-1; a possible D gene is TRBD2 (5 bases). The CDR3 totals 13 residues. V was shortened by 10 bases and J by 5 bases, with 16 bases between the two germline ends. CDR1 is SGDLS, CDR2 YYNGEE, per germline. The DNA for the CDR3 is TGTGCCCACGGGGATATAGGGCACAATGAGCAGTTCTTC. Translating gives CAHGDIGHNEQFF.

This clone has just one count. This chain uses TRBV10-3 with TRBJ2-5; TRBD1 might be the D (5 bases). Germline V CDR1 and CDR2: ENHRY, SYGVKD. Trimming cost V 2 bases and J 5 bases, with 12 bases left between them. The CDR3 contains 14 residues. CDR3 sequence reads: CAISEDSPLETQYF. The CDR3 DNA is TGTGCCATCAGTGAGGACAGTCCTTTGGAGACCCAGTACTTC.

This sequence joins TRBV25-1 and TRBJ1-2, with 9 bases lining up with TRBD1. V gave up 7 bases and J gave up 3 bases; unmatched junction bases: 3. Germline CDR1 is MGHDK and CDR2 is SYGVNS. The CDR3 runs to 13 residues. CDR3 sequence (DNA): TGTGCCAGCACCCGACAGGGGGACTATGGCTACACCTTC. Translating it yields CASTRQGDYGYTF.

V gene TRBV4-2 combines with J gene TRBJ2-7; TRBD2 matches at 7 bases. J gave up 0 bases and V 6 bases, and 11 bases lay outside the gene matches. The CDR3 is 16 amino acids. The germline V gene encodes CDR1 LGHNA and CDR2 YNFKEQ. The CDR3 loop is CASSPSAGGSSYEQYF. The CDR3 DNA sequence: TGTGCCAGCAGTCCAAGTGCCGGGGGGTCCTCCTACGAGCAGTACTTC.

This clone has a handful of counts. The chain has TRBV5-4 and TRBJ2-5; D is possibly TRBD1 (5 bases). This CDR3 spans 13 amino acids. The germline CDR1 and CDR2 sequences are SGHNT and YYREEE (reference sequence). Trimming took off 4 bases at V and 4 bases at J, with 11 bases between the two ends. The CDR3 DNA reads as TGTGCCAGCAGCCAGGGTTGGGGAGAGACCCAGTACTTC. This gives the protein CASSQGWGETQYF.

The chain links TRBV7-3 to TRBJ2-5, with TRBD2 matching 16 bases. CDR3 size: 16 residues. Germline V CDR1 and CDR2: SGHTA, FQGTGA. After removal of 3 bases from V and 4 bases from J, the junction contained 2 bases not matched to a gene. The CDR3 DNA reads TGTGCCAGCAGCTTGGGGACTAGCGGGAGGGGAGAGACCCAGTACTTC. Its translation is CASSLGTSGRGETQYF.